The next 8 T cell receptor beta chains were all read from a single sample in a study of CD8+ T cells in alopecia areata. The treatment was: oral pan-JAK inhibitor, 5-10 mg twice daily. Investigators isolated RNA and reverse transcribed it into cDNA to act as the sequencing template. This table comes from immunoSEQ multiplex PCR, and its TCRdb copy is limited to in-frame clones, with some not included. The sample lists approximately 280,000 clones; roughly 50% were seen once. The sample here was CD4+ T cells sorted from blood, taken at week 24, from a patient treated with tofacitinib. Receptor source: a human donor with alopecia areata.

The gene calls are TRBV6-5 and TRBJ1-3, with D possibly TRBD1 on 5 matching bases. The CDR3 extends over 15 amino acids. Per germline, CDR1 MNHEY and CDR2 SVGAGI. The V end lost 2 bases, the J end lost 2 bases, and 10 bases lay between the germline ends. The DNA of the CDR3 is TGTGCCAGCAGTTACGGCGGCAGGGCTGGAAACACCATATATTTT. Translation gives CASSYGGRAGNTIYF.

J is TRBJ1-1 and V is TRBV30; D gene unclear. Looked up from germline, CDR1 is GTSNPN and CDR2 is SVGIG (reference sequence). Trimming took off 6 bases at V and 1 base at J, with 12 bases between the two ends. This CDR3 comprises 13 residues. The CDR3 DNA reads as TGTGCCTGCCAGGAACTAGGGAACACTGAAGCTTTCTTT. Translated: CACQELGNTEAFF.

The chain uses TRBV30 and TRBJ2-7; no clear D gene. Germline-derived CDR1 and CDR2 are GTSNPN and SVGIG (reference sequence). V dropped 4 bases and J dropped 7 bases, with 11 bases sitting between them. The CDR3 spans 11 residues. The chain's CDR3 is CAWKYTSEQYF. CDR3 DNA sequence: TGTGCCTGGAAGTACACGTCAGAGCAGTACTTC.

CDR3 DNA: TGTGCCAGCAGTAGAATCGGACAGGGAGGCTATGGCTACACCTTC. This sequence encodes CASSRIGQGGYGYTF. V is TRBV28 and J is TRBJ1-2; 8 bases map to TRBD1. This CDR3 spans 15 amino acids. V gave up 5 bases and J gave up 4 bases; unmatched junction bases: 9. CDR1 and CDR2 (germline): MDHEN, SYDVKM.

Note on this clone: This CDR3 is also generated by other DNA sequences in the sample. The V gene is TRBV29-1, the J gene TRBJ2-7, with 7 positions matching TRBD1. The germline gives CDR1 SQVTM, CDR2 ANQGSEA. The CDR3 totals 12 residues. V lost 2 bases to trimming and J lost 4 bases; unmatched junction nucleotides: 2. CDR3 sequence (DNA): TGCAGCGTTGAAACAGGGGCGTACGAGCAGTACTTC. This codes for CSVETGAYEQYF.

This clone was detected only once. The CDR3 nucleotides are TGTGCCAGCAGCTTAGATCTGGCGGGACGGGTCCAAGAGACCCAGTACTTC. This sequence encodes CASSLDLAGRVQETQYF. V gene TRBV11-2 combines with J gene TRBJ2-5; D perhaps matches TRBD2 (6 bases). The V end lost 0 bases, the J end lost 1 base, and 15 bases lay between the germline ends. The germline V gene has CDR1 SGHAT and CDR2 FQNNGV. This CDR3 region has 17 residues.

In this sample, this clone turned up once. This chain joins TRBV6-5 and TRBJ2-7; 7 bases align to TRBD2. This CDR3 spans 12 amino acids. CDR1 MNHEY and CDR2 SVGAGI come from the germline V gene. J was trimmed by 12 bases and V by 0 bases; bases with no gene match: 5. Here the CDR3 DNA reads TGTGCCAGCAGTTACTCGGGAGGGAGGTTGTACTTC. Encoded protein: CASSYSGGRLYF.

The V call is TRBV11-2, the J call TRBJ1-1, with a possible D match to TRBD1 (5 bases). Germline CDR1 reads SGHAT; CDR2 reads FQNNGV. The CDR3 loop spans 13 amino acids. The V and J ends lost 5 bases and 5 bases respectively, with 12 bases between them. CDR3 residues: CASSPGVGTEAFF. In nucleotides, the CDR3 is TGTGCCAGCAGCCCGGGGGTTGGGACTGAAGCTTTCTTT.